This TCR beta chain was obtained from a study of cytomegalovirus exposure and HLA in healthy donors. Study-level findings and limits: By HLA locus, TCR association rates varied in a later analysis, with DRB1 showing the most and HLA-C the fewest. Based on reports, TCR beta sequences accurately predicted HLA-A and HLA-B alleles for most subjects. The investigators catalogued 180 or so TCR beta chains as cytomegalovirus-associated.

PCR employed 60 Vbeta and 13 Jbeta primers. Assay: immunoSEQ multiplex PCR; the TCRdb copy retains only in-frame clones and omits some. The table shows 110,000 to 150,000 clones, with approximately 81% occurring only once. This CDR3 contains 15 residues. Trimming cost V 5 bases and J 4 bases; bases outside gene matches: 11. The V gene's germline CDR1 is SQVTM and CDR2 ANQGSEA. Comment on this clone: The target antigen is unknown.

The TCR originated in a woman in her 40s in good health and CMV-seropositive. V gene TRBV29-1 combines with J gene TRBJ2-5; 9 nucleotides align to TRBD2. Sequencing was done on a sample of PBMCs. CDR3 region: CSVSPHSGSGETQYF. The CDR3 coding sequence is TGCAGCGTTTCACCTCATAGCGGGAGCGGAGAGACCCAGTACTTC.